These 18 T cell receptor beta chains share one sample of origin, sequenced in a study of cytomegalovirus exposure and HLA in healthy donors. 13 Jbeta primers and 60 Vbeta primers were used for the PCR. Repertoires were generated with immunoSEQ multiplex PCR, while TCRdb's copy carries only in-frame clones and drops some. Its table lists 95,000 to 150,000 clones. The specimen was PBMCs. These receptors came from a man aged 18 to 35 in good health and CMV-seronegative.

The CDR3 is CASSTQDLNTEAFF. The CDR3 coding sequence is TGTGCCAGCAGTACGCAGGACTTGAACACTGAAGCTTTCTTT. The rearrangement uses TRBV6-5 and TRBJ1-1; D not certain. V lost 5 bases to trimming and J lost 0 bases, with 10 bases between them. CDR1 and CDR2 (germline): MNHEY, SVGAGI. CDR3 size: 14 residues.

The V gene is TRBV4-1, the J gene TRBJ2-1; 15 bases agree with TRBD2. V was pared by 4 bases and J by 0 bases, with 10 bases of the junction left unmatched. The CDR3 is 20 residues long. Germline loops: CDR1 MGHRA, CDR2 YSYEKL. The DNA of the CDR3 is TGCGCCAGCAGCCGAGCAGGGACTAGCGGGGGGCCCCACTCCTACAATGAGCAGTTCTTC. Protein sequence: CASSRAGTSGGPHSYNEQFF.

The chain is built from TRBV27 and TRBJ1-2; 7 bases align to TRBD1. V lost 6 bases, J lost 4 bases, and 11 bases stayed unmatched. Germline values: CDR1 MNHEY, CDR2 SMNVEV (reference sequence). The CDR3 sequence is 15 residues long. CDR3 nucleotides: TGTGCCAGCAGGCCGACCGGGACAGCACCCTATGGCTACACCTTC. Protein sequence: CASRPTGTAPYGYTF.

The genes are TRBV6-1 and TRBJ1-5, with unresolved D. V was shortened by 4 bases and J by 4 bases, with 11 bases between the two germline ends. CDR1 is MNHNS, CDR2 SASEGT, per germline. The CDR3 length is 14 residues. In DNA form, the CDR3 reads TGTGCCAGCAGTGTCTCTCAAGCTAATCAGCCCCAGCATTTT. This gives the protein CASSVSQANQPQHF.

The chain is built from TRBV5-4 and TRBJ2-2, with 7 positions matching TRBD1. The CDR3 extends over 15 amino acids. From germline, CDR1 is SGHNT and CDR2 YYREEE (reference sequence). V was clipped by 3 bases and J by 3 bases; unmatched bases: 5. The DNA of the CDR3 is TGTGCCAGCAGCTCGGGACAGTCGGACACCGGGGAGCTGTTTTTT. Its protein is CASSSGQSDTGELFF.

The chain joins TRBV2 to TRBJ2-2; TRBD2 matches at 12 bases. This CDR3 has 17 amino acids. With V trimmed by 7 bases and J by 4 bases, 10 bases remained unmatched. Germline CDR1 reads SNHLY; CDR2 reads FYNNEI. CDR3 sequence (DNA): TGTGCCAGCACCGGACTAGCGGGATTTACTGCCACCGGGGAGCTGTTTTTT. This gives the protein CASTGLAGFTATGELFF.

This chain uses TRBV7-9 with TRBJ1-1; 9 bases are a match to TRBD1. The CDR3 totals 15 residues. With 5 bases clipped from V and 4 bases from J, the junction kept 8 bases outside the gene matches. Germline CDR1 is SEHNR and CDR2 is FQNEAQ (reference sequence). The CDR3 here is CASSAGTGFFTEAFF. The CDR3 DNA sequence: TGTGCCAGCAGCGCCGGGACAGGGTTTTTCACTGAAGCTTTCTTT.

J is TRBJ2-5 and V is TRBV28; 8 nucleotides agree with TRBD2. Germline loops: CDR1 MDHEN, CDR2 SYDVKM. This CDR3 has 12 amino acids. V lost 10 bases and J lost 5; bases outside the gene matches: 6. The CDR3 region has the DNA TGTGCCACCCGGGGGGGGCAGGAGACCCAGTACTTC. Amino acids: CATRGGQETQYF.

This chain links TRBV11-2 with TRBJ1-2; maybe TRBD1 (5 bases). Trimming left V 7 bases short and J 4 bases short, with 16 bases between. The CDR3 extends over 14 amino acids. Germline assignment: CDR1 SGHAT and CDR2 FQNNGV. CDR3 sequence (DNA): TGTGCCAGCAACCAAGACGGGACTTTCTATGGCTACACCTTC. This translates into CASNQDGTFYGYTF.

The V gene is TRBV7-9, the J gene TRBJ1-2, with TRBD1 matching 9 bases. With 4 bases clipped from V and 2 bases from J, the junction kept 17 bases outside the gene matches. This CDR3 has 19 amino acids. Germline loops: CDR1 SEHNR, CDR2 FQNEAQ (reference sequence). CDR3 coding DNA: TGTGCCAGCAGCTCACAGACAGGGGGAGTATCTCGGGAAAACTATGGCTACACCTTC. Its protein product is CASSSQTGGVSRENYGYTF.

The V gene is TRBV4-1, the J gene TRBJ1-4; D not resolved. V lost 0 bases, J lost 7 bases, and 12 bases lay in between. Germline V lookup: CDR1 MGHRA, CDR2 YSYEKL. The CDR3 extends over 15 amino acids. The CDR3 reads CASSQDGQFGEKLFF. The DNA of the CDR3 is TGCGCCAGCAGCCAAGATGGGCAGTTCGGTGAAAAACTGTTTTTT.

This chain joins TRBV7-6 and TRBJ2-7; the D gene is possibly TRBD2 (6 bases). V was cut by 2 bases and J by 0 bases, with 11 bases left in between. The CDR3 extends over 15 amino acids. Germline-derived CDR1 and CDR2 are SGHVS and FNYEAQ. CDR3 in DNA: TGTGCCAGCAGCTTATATAGCGGTAGCTCCTACGAGCAGTACTTC. As protein: CASSLYSGSSYEQYF.

The gene calls are TRBV19 and TRBJ2-7; a possible D gene is TRBD2 (6 bases). V was trimmed by 6 bases and J by 0 bases, leaving 12 bases between them. CDR3 length: 14 residues. Per germline, CDR1 LNHDA and CDR2 SQIVND (reference sequence). CDR3: CASSQGGSSYEQYF. The CDR3 bases are TGTGCCAGTAGCCAGGGAGGAAGCTCCTACGAGCAGTACTTC.

CDR3 residues: CASSVGPGGPPEAQYF. For the CDR3, the DNA is TGTGCCAGCAGCGTAGGGCCCGGGGGGCCCCCTGAGGCCCAGTACTTC. V is TRBV9 and J is TRBJ2-5, with D maybe TRBD2 (7 bases). Per germline, CDR1 SGDLS and CDR2 YYNGEE. V was cut by 0 bases and J by 9 bases, with 21 bases left in between. This CDR3 is 16 amino acids long.

This chain uses TRBV19 with TRBJ2-1; possible D gene TRBD2, 6 bases. CDR3 length: 16 residues. The V gene lost 5 bases and the J gene lost 0 bases, with 14 bases spanning the gap. The germline gives CDR1 LNHDA, CDR2 SQIVND (reference sequence). CDR3 sequence: CASSSGTASSYNEQFF. In nucleotides, the CDR3 is TGTGCCAGTAGTTCCGGGACTGCGAGCTCCTACAATGAGCAGTTCTTC. Full variable domain (missing parts from reference TRBV19 and TRBJ2-1): DGGITQSPKYLFRKEGQNVTLSCEQNLNHDAMYWYRQDPGQGLRLIYYSQIVNDFQKGDIAEGYSVSREKKESFPLTVTSAQKNPTAFYLCASSSGTASSYNEQFFGPGTRLTVL.

J is TRBJ2-7 and V is TRBV6-6; D is uncertain. V was shortened by 2 bases and J by 10 bases, with 15 bases between the two germline ends. The germline V gene encodes CDR1 MNHNY and CDR2 SVGAGI (reference sequence). The CDR3 length is 13 residues. CDR3 in amino acids: CASSYPSRSDQYF. CDR3 bases: TGTGCCAGCAGTTACCCGTCCAGGTCTGACCAGTACTTC.

In the case of this clone: This sample also contains other DNA sequences that code for the same CDR3. The chain has TRBV9 and TRBJ2-7; D perhaps matches TRBD1 (5 bases). CDR1 and CDR2 from the germline V gene are SGDLS and YYNGEE. The V end lost 0 bases, the J end lost 2 bases, and 9 bases lay between the germline ends. The CDR3 spans 14 residues. CDR3 in amino acids: CASSVGTGAYEQYF. The CDR3, as DNA: TGTGCCAGCAGCGTAGGAACAGGTGCCTACGAGCAGTACTTC.

The chain couples TRBV2 to TRBJ1-2, with D perhaps TRBD1 (6 bases). From germline, CDR1 is SNHLY and CDR2 FYNNEI. With 7 bases removed from V and 6 bases from J, the gap between germline ends came to 18 bases. This CDR3 contains 14 residues. The CDR3 spells CASTSTGTLHGYTF. CDR3 in DNA: TGTGCCAGCACCTCTACCGGGACACTTCATGGCTACACCTTC.